A selection of T cell receptor beta chains follows, all from one sample in a study of shared clonotypes between healthy human individuals. TCRdb's copy holds only in-frame clones and misses some; the assay was immunoSEQ multiplex PCR. Of over 950,000 clones in the sample, 60% to 85% were seen once. Sequencing input: memory CD4+ T cells from PBMCs. The source is a man younger than 30 in good health. Some clones in this sample may be carry-over from other donors' samples. CDR3s include the opening cysteine and the closing phenylalanine or tryptophan. A D gene is named only where the DNA matches it firmly. Some rows have no size entry. The others give once, few or many, or a class for an expanded clone.

>TRBD1|TRBJ2-7|TRBV6-5|once
CASSRSGTAYEQYF
TGTGCCAGCAGTCGATCAGGGACAGCCTACGAGCAGTACTTC
>.|TRBJ2-1|TRBV5-6|.
CASSLAPDRDNEQFF
TGTGCCAGCAGCTTGGCCCCCGACAGAGACAATGAGCAGTTCTTC
>TRBD2|TRBJ2-7|TRBV15|.
CATSRTSGSYEQYF
TGTGCCACCAGCAGGACTAGCGGGAGTTACGAGCAGTACTTC
>.|TRBJ1-1|TRBV5-6|once
CASSFFKFGTRGTEAFF
TGTGCCAGCAGCTTTTTTAAATTTGGTACGCGGGGCACTGAAGCTTTCTTT
>.|TRBJ1-4|TRBV5-1|.
CASSIPGASEKLFF
TGCGCCAGCAGCATCCCGGGGGCTAGTGAAAAACTGTTTTTT
>.|TRBJ2-1|TRBV29-1|.
CSVEEMMVGQEQFF
TGCAGCGTTGAAGAAATGATGGTGGGGCAAGAGCAGTTCTTC
>TRBD1|TRBJ1-5|TRBV19|few
CASSHPRDRADF
TGTGCCAGTAGCCACCCCCGGGACAGAGCGGATTTT
>.|TRBJ2-5|TRBV2|.
CASSEQKETQYF
TGTGCCAGCAGTGAACAGAAAGAGACCCAGTACTTC
>.|TRBJ2-3|TRBV28|.
CASTRGPTTDTQYF
TGTGCCAGCACAAGGGGCCCCACCACAGATACGCAGTATTTT
>TRBD2|TRBJ2-5|TRBV5-1|many
CASSLGTSGSWAQYF
TGCGCCAGCAGCCTCGGGACTAGCGGGAGTTGGGCCCAGTACTTC